This T cell receptor (beta chain) came from a study of blood T cell repertoires in COVID-19. Overall study context: Sites across the United States, Italy and Spain contributed samples from acute and convalescent COVID-19. In each case, the material was cDNA or gDNA derived from T cells, B-cell-depleted T cells, or PBMCs.

Between the trimmed V and J ends, which lost 2 bases and 8 bases, there was a span of 6 bases. Germline CDR1 is SEHNR and CDR2 is FQNEAQ (reference sequence). The CDR3 length is 12 residues. In the authors' workflow: Using reference gene primer amplification, nucleated cell counts were estimated. Sequencing used immunoSEQ multiplex PCR; TCRdb keeps in-frame clones, though not all of them. That table furnishes V, J and clone size, whereas the DNA furnished D and trimming. This sample has some 120,000 clones, with roughly 83% found just once. The source of this sequence is a man aged 35-49 years with active or convalescent COVID-19. Sample: peripheral blood. V gene TRBV7-9 combines with J gene TRBJ1-4, with D maybe TRBD1 (5 bases). CDR3 coding DNA: TGTGCCAGCAGCTTAAGGGGAGAAAAACTGTTTTTT. Translated, it gives CASSLRGEKLFF.